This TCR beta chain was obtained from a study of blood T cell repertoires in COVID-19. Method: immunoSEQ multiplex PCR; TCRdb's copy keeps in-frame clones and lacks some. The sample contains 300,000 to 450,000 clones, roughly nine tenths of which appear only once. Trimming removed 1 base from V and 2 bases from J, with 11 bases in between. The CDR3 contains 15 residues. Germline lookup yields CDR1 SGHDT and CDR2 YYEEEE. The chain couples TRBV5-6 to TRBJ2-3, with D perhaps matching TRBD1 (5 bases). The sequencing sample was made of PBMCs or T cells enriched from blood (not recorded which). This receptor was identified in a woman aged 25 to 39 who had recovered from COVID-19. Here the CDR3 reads CASSLKGISTDTQYF. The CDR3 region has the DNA TGTGCCAGCAGCTTGAAGGGGATTTCCACAGATACGCAGTATTTT.